The 19 T cell receptor beta chains below were found in one sample sequenced in a study of cytomegalovirus exposure and HLA in healthy donors. Primers for the PCR totalled 60 Vbeta and 13 Jbeta. Sequencing was performed with immunoSEQ multiplex PCR; in TCRdb, only in-frame clones are kept and a portion is missing. The table shows about 140,000 clones, with 75% to 90% occurring only once. The sample comprised PBMCs. The receptors originated from a woman in her twenties or thirties in good health and CMV-seronegative.

This clone has a handful of counts. The V call is TRBV10-3, the J call TRBJ2-7, with unresolved D. Germline CDR1 and CDR2: ENHRY and SYGVKD. V was trimmed by 4 bases and J by 0 bases, leaving 7 bases between them. This CDR3 is 13 amino acids long. CDR3 residues: CAISGTVSYEQYF. The CDR3 DNA sequence: TGTGCCATCAGTGGAACGGTCTCCTACGAGCAGTACTTC.

This clone was detected many times. The genes are TRBV6-6 and TRBJ1-1; tentative D call: TRBD1 (6 bases). The CDR3 length is 12 residues. The V and J ends lost 2 bases and 8 bases respectively, with 9 bases between them. Germline V gene sequence: CDR1 MNHNY, CDR2 SVGAGI (reference sequence). The CDR3 DNA is TGTGCCAGCAGTTACGCCGACAGGGAAGCTTTCTTT. It specifies CASSYADREAFF.

The genes are TRBV5-1 and TRBJ1-5, with D possibly being TRBD1 (5 bases). Germline V lookup: CDR1 SGHRS, CDR2 YFSETQ. Trimming took off 1 base at V and 4 bases at J, with 6 bases between the two ends. The CDR3 is made up of 13 amino acids. The CDR3 nucleotides read TGCGCCAGCAGCTTGCGACAGAATCAGCCCCAGCATTTT. It yields the protein CASSLRQNQPQHF.

In DNA, the CDR3 is TGTGCCAGTAGTATAGAAAGGCTAGCGGGGGCCTTATCTCAGTACAATGAGCAGTTCTTC. Translating gives CASSIERLAGALSQYNEQFF. V and J are TRBV19 and TRBJ2-1; TRBD2 matches at 10 bases. The junction had 15 bases not matched to a gene; V was cut back by 0 bases and J by 4 bases. This CDR3 has 20 amino acids. CDR1 and CDR2 (germline): LNHDA, SQIVND (reference sequence).

V gene TRBV7-9 combines with J gene TRBJ2-5, with D possibly TRBD1 on 5 matching bases. The CDR3 consists of 13 residues. The germline CDR1 and CDR2 sequences are SEHNR and FQNEAQ (reference sequence). Trimming removed 5 bases from V and 5 bases from J, with 12 bases in between. The CDR3 is CASSIDSWETQYF. Written as DNA, the CDR3 is TGTGCCAGCAGCATTGACAGTTGGGAGACCCAGTACTTC. The variable domain in full, with the rest retrieved from reference TRBV7-9 and TRBJ2-5, is DTGVSQNPRHKITKRGQNVTFRCDPISEHNRLYWYRQTLGQGPEFLTYFQNEAQLEKSRLLSDRFSAERPKGSFSTLEIQRTEQGDSAMYLCASSIDSWETQYFGPGTRLLVL.

The chain recombines TRBV7-2 with TRBJ2-7; D is unclear. V gave up 2 bases and J gave up 6 bases, with 11 bases separating them. The CDR3 is made up of 13 amino acids. Per germline, CDR1 SGHTA and CDR2 FQGNSA. CDR3 in DNA: TGTGCCAGCAGCTTAAGGAGTTTGCGCGAGCAGTACTTC. Amino acid sequence: CASSLRSLREQYF.

V and J are TRBV6-5 and TRBJ2-1; 14 nucleotides line up with TRBD2. Germline CDR1 and CDR2: MNHEY and SVGAGI. This CDR3 has 15 amino acids. Trimming at V came to 4 bases and at J to 7 bases, leaving 3 bases not matched to a gene. This chain's CDR3 is CASSSGTSGRNEQFF. The CDR3 region has the DNA TGTGCCAGCAGTTCCGGGACTAGCGGGAGAAATGAGCAGTTCTTC.

The chain joins TRBV2 to TRBJ1-5; tentatively, D is TRBD1 (5 bases). The CDR3 totals 16 residues. In germline, CDR1 is SNHLY, CDR2 FYNNEI. V was cut by 1 base and J by 0 bases, with 10 bases left in between. CDR3: CASSEETAYSNQPQHF. In DNA form, the CDR3 reads TGTGCCAGCAGTGAAGAGACAGCCTATAGCAATCAGCCCCAGCATTTT.

The rearrangement joins TRBV11-3 to TRBJ1-1, with D possibly matching TRBD1 (5 bases). Germline V CDR1 and CDR2: SGHNT, YENEEA. Trimming cost V 0 bases and J 4 bases, with 9 bases left between them. The CDR3 extends over 14 amino acids. The CDR3 DNA follows: TGTGCCAGCAGCTTAGAAGGGGTTGGCACTGAAGCTTTCTTT. Protein product: CASSLEGVGTEAFF. Full variable domain (outside the CDR3, taken from reference TRBV11-3 and TRBJ1-1): EAGVVQSPRYKIIEKKQPVAFWCNPISGHNTLYWYLQNLGQGPELLIRYENEEAVDDSQLPKDRFSAERLKGVDSTLKIQPAELGDSAVYLCASSLEGVGTEAFFGQGTRLTVV.

The chain uses TRBV30 and TRBJ2-7; TRBD1 aligns across 7 bases. The germline gives CDR1 GTSNPN, CDR2 SVGIG (reference sequence). The CDR3 has 14 amino acids. Unmatched junction bases numbered 7, after V lost 2 bases and J lost 3 bases. CDR3 protein: CAWSSGGGGYEQYF. The CDR3 DNA reads as TGTGCCTGGAGTTCAGGGGGTGGTGGCTACGAGCAGTACTTC.

This sequence joins TRBV5-6 and TRBJ2-1; a possible D gene is TRBD1 (6 bases). Germline V gives CDR1 SGHDT, CDR2 YYEEEE. Trimming pared 0 bases from V and 4 bases from J, leaving 8 bases between. The CDR3 contains 14 residues. The CDR3 here is CASSLAQGYNEQFF. The CDR3 region has the DNA TGTGCCAGCAGCTTGGCTCAGGGGTACAATGAGCAGTTCTTC.

The chain's CDR3 is CAIRPKWGGSTDTQYF. The CDR3 DNA is TGTGCCATCAGACCCAAGTGGGGGGGTAGCACAGATACGCAGTATTTT. This sequence joins TRBV7-8 and TRBJ2-3; 7 nucleotides agree with TRBD2. The V gene end was trimmed by 10 bases and the J gene end by 0 bases; junction bases not matched to a gene: 13. The CDR3 length is 16 residues. Per germline, CDR1 SGHVS and CDR2 FQNEAQ. Based on the CDR3 plus reference TRBV7-8 and TRBJ2-3, the full variable domain is GAGVSQSPRYKVAKRGQDVALRCDPISGHVSLFWYQQALGQGPEFLTYFQNEAQLDKSGLPSDRFFAERPEGSVSTLKIQRTQQEDSAVYLCAIRPKWGGSTDTQYFGPGTRLTVL.

This clone was seen a handful of times. The rearrangement joins TRBV6-1 to TRBJ2-4; TRBD2 is a possible D gene (6 bases). CDR1 is MNHNS, CDR2 SASEGT, per germline. V was shortened by 3 bases and J by 8 bases, with 11 bases between the two germline ends. The CDR3 extends over 13 amino acids. CDR3 coding DNA: TGTGCCAGCAGTGAGCGGGGTGCGGACATTCAGTACTTC. Its protein is CASSERGADIQYF.

CDR3 residues: CASSYHRLAGDHYEQYF. The CDR3 bases are TGTGCCAGCAGCTATCATCGACTAGCGGGAGATCACTACGAGCAGTACTTC. J is TRBJ2-7 and V is TRBV28; 12 bases map to TRBD2. The CDR3 loop spans 17 amino acids. Trimming removed 6 bases from V and 3 bases from J; junction bases left unmatched: 12. CDR1 and CDR2 (germline): MDHEN, SYDVKM.

CDR3 bases: TGTGCCAGCAGCTTGGAGACTAGCGGTTCCTACGAGCAGTACTTC. Amino acid sequence: CASSLETSGSYEQYF. This chain connects TRBV7-9 to TRBJ2-7; TRBD2 matches at 9 bases. Germline CDR1 SEHNR, CDR2 FQNEAQ (reference sequence). V lost 3 bases, J lost 1 base, and 4 bases stayed unmatched. The CDR3 covers 15 residues.

The rearrangement joins TRBV19 to TRBJ1-5, with D possibly matching TRBD1 (5 bases). Trimming stripped 10 bases from V and 0 bases from J, with 16 bases between. The CDR3 totals 15 residues. Looked up from germline, CDR1 is LNHDA and CDR2 is SQIVND (reference sequence). Here the CDR3 DNA reads TGTGCCACAGAGGAGGGGTGGTATAGCAATCAGCCCCAGCATTTT. It encodes CATEEGWYSNQPQHF.

The V and J genes are TRBV11-2 and TRBJ2-5; no reliable D call. The J call may be incorrect, as the DNA end agrees better with TRBJ2-7. Germline-derived CDR1 and CDR2 are SGHAT and FQNNGV. The CDR3 has 13 amino acids. The CDR3 sequence is CASSPPSPYEQYF. The CDR3 region has the DNA TGTGCCAGCAGCCCACCGTCCCCCTACGAGCAGTACTTC.

The chain links TRBV6-4 to TRBJ1-2; 10 nucleotides line up with TRBD1. Trimming removed 4 bases from V and 2 bases from J; junction bases left unmatched: 10. Germline V gene data show CDR1 as MRHNA and CDR2 as SNTAGT. This CDR3 is built from 17 residues. DNA for the CDR3: TGTGCCAGCAGTGCGGGGACAGGGGTAGGAAGGAACTATGGCTACACCTTC. It encodes CASSAGTGVGRNYGYTF.

In regard to this clone: Other DNA sequences in this specimen translate into the identical CDR3. V and J are TRBV5-1 and TRBJ2-5; 7 bases agree with TRBD1. The CDR3 is 14 amino acids. The V and J ends lost 4 bases and 2 bases, in that order; junction bases with no gene match: 5. Looked up from germline, CDR1 is SGHRS and CDR2 is YFSETQ. CDR3 sequence: CASSPGQIQETQYF. DNA of the CDR3: TGCGCCAGCAGCCCGGGACAGATTCAAGAGACCCAGTACTTC.